The 32 T cell receptor beta chains given below trace back to one sample, sequenced in a study of cytomegalovirus exposure and HLA in healthy donors. 60 Vbeta and 13 Jbeta primers were used in PCR. Profiled with immunoSEQ multiplex PCR; TCRdb holds only in-frame clones, not every one. Its clone listing holds about 200,000 clones. Sequencing was performed on PBMCs. The receptors here all came from a girl aged 2 to 9 in good health and CMV-seropositive.

Details on this clone: Other DNA sequences in the sample encode the same CDR3. The chain is built from TRBV9 and TRBJ2-7, with 9 bases fitting TRBD2. V gave up 0 bases and J gave up 2 bases; unmatched junction bases: 3. This CDR3 has 15 residues. CDR1 and CDR2 from the germline V gene are SGDLS and YYNGEE. Here the CDR3 DNA reads TGTGCCAGCAGCGTAGGTGCGGGAGGGCCCTACGAGCAGTACTTC. The encoded protein is CASSVGAGGPYEQYF. The whole variable domain, filled in from reference TRBV9 and TRBJ2-7, reads DSGVTQTPKHLITATGQRVTLRCSPRSGDLSVYWYQQSLDQGLQFLIQYYNGEERAKGNILERFSAQQFPDLHSELNLSSLELGDSALYFCASSVGAGGPYEQYFGPGTRLTVT.

V usage is TRBV7-9 and J usage is TRBJ1-1, with D uncertain. In germline, CDR1 is SEHNR, CDR2 FQNEAQ (reference sequence). V gave up 4 bases and J gave up 2 bases, with 14 bases separating them. This CDR3 spans 15 amino acids. CDR3 residues: CASSSPNRGNTEAFF. The CDR3 DNA reads as TGTGCCAGCAGCTCGCCAAATAGAGGTAACACTGAAGCTTTCTTT.

This chain joins TRBV6-4 and TRBJ2-7, with 9 positions matching TRBD2. Trimming at V came to 6 bases and at J to 7 bases, leaving 19 bases not matched to a gene. Germline V gives CDR1 MRHNA, CDR2 SNTAGT. The CDR3 runs 17 residues. CDR3 in DNA: TGTGCCAGCAGCGCCCTGAAACTGGCGGGAGGGGTAAGGGAGCAGTACTTC. It is translated as CASSALKLAGGVREQYF.

The chain uses TRBV28 and TRBJ2-1; the D gene is possibly TRBD2 (5 bases). CDR1 and CDR2 from the germline V gene are MDHEN and SYDVKM. V lost 6 bases to trimming and J lost 8 bases, with 14 bases between them. The CDR3 length is 13 residues. The CDR3 region has the DNA TGTGCCAGCAGACATAGCGCTTCGGATGAGCAGTTCTTC. Its protein product is CASRHSASDEQFF.

The chain carries TRBV5-1 and TRBJ2-3; 7 bases align to TRBD1. CDR1 and CDR2 from the germline V gene are SGHRS and YFSETQ. Trimming at V came to 1 base and at J to 1 base, leaving 3 bases not matched to a gene. The CDR3 is made up of 15 amino acids. The CDR3 region has the DNA TGCGCCAGCAGCTTGCGCGGACAGGGCACAGATACGCAGTATTTT. Translation: CASSLRGQGTDTQYF.

This chain uses TRBV11-2 with TRBJ1-1, with 11 nucleotides matching TRBD1. With V trimmed by 4 bases and J by 1 base, 2 bases remained unmatched. The CDR3 is 15 amino acids. Per the germline V gene, CDR1 is SGHAT and CDR2 is FQNNGV. CDR3: CASSWDRGGNTEAFF. The CDR3 DNA reads as TGTGCCAGCAGCTGGGACAGGGGGGGGAACACTGAAGCTTTCTTT.

The V and J genes are TRBV7-9 and TRBJ2-2; the match to TRBD1 covers 8 bases. The CDR3 extends over 15 amino acids. The germline gives CDR1 SEHNR, CDR2 FQNEAQ (reference sequence). Trimming at V came to 5 bases and at J to 1 base, leaving 3 bases not matched to a gene. CDR3 sequence reads: CASSGTGRNTGELFF. The CDR3 DNA is TGTGCCAGCAGCGGGACAGGAAGGAACACCGGGGAGCTGTTTTTT.

A word on this clone: Other nucleotide sequences from this sample produce the same CDR3. The V and J genes are TRBV19 and TRBJ2-1; D uncertain. The V and J ends lost 3 bases and 7 bases respectively, with 7 bases between them. Germline values: CDR1 LNHDA, CDR2 SQIVND (reference sequence). The length of the CDR3 is 12 residues. The CDR3 sequence is CASSIPPNEQFF. CDR3 sequence (DNA): TGTGCCAGTAGTATTCCCCCTAATGAGCAGTTCTTC.

The rearrangement joins TRBV19 to TRBJ1-5; weak D call: TRBD1 (6 bases). The germline gives CDR1 LNHDA, CDR2 SQIVND (reference sequence). This CDR3 contains 13 residues. V shed 9 bases and J shed 6 bases, with 15 bases lying between them. The CDR3 sequence is CASDRGGPQPQHF. As DNA, the CDR3 is TGTGCCAGCGATCGGGGGGGCCCTCAGCCCCAGCATTTT.

The chain recombines TRBV4-1 with TRBJ1-2; D is unresolved. Germline CDR1 and CDR2: MGHRA and YSYEKL. Deletions cut 0 bases from V and 1 base from J, with 9 bases between. The CDR3 has 15 residues. In DNA, the CDR3 is TGCGCCAGCAGCCAAGAATCGGTGATTAACTATGGCTACACCTTC. It encodes CASSQESVINYGYTF.

V gene TRBV7-2 combines with J gene TRBJ1-2; the match to TRBD1 covers 7 bases. CDR1 SGHTA and CDR2 FQGNSA come from the germline V gene. The CDR3 contains 14 residues. Trimming at V came to 5 bases and at J to 3 bases, leaving 6 bases not matched to a gene. This CDR3 is CASSKSGTDYGYTF. DNA for the CDR3: TGTGCCAGCAGCAAGTCCGGGACAGACTATGGCTACACCTTC.

The V and J genes are TRBV7-2 and TRBJ2-7, with 10 positions matching TRBD2. The germline V gene encodes CDR1 SGHTA and CDR2 FQGNSA. The CDR3 is made up of 14 amino acids. With 8 bases clipped from V and 1 base from J, the junction kept 5 bases outside the gene matches. The CDR3, as DNA: TGTGCCAGCGGCGGAGCGGGGGGGTCCTACGAGCAGTACTTC. Its protein product is CASGGAGGSYEQYF.

The CDR3 DNA sequence: TGTGCCTGGAGTCTGGGGACAGGGAAGTACGATGAGCAGTTCTTC. The encoded protein is CAWSLGTGKYDEQFF. The rearrangement uses TRBV30 and TRBJ2-1; 9 bases are a match to TRBD1. Germline CDR1 is GTSNPN and CDR2 is SVGIG (reference sequence). Trimming at V came to 2 bases and at J to 8 bases, leaving 10 bases not matched to a gene. This CDR3 comprises 15 residues.

The chain joins TRBV30 to TRBJ1-4; the D is unclear. Trimming pared 8 bases from V and 8 bases from J, leaving 15 bases between. Germline V gene sequence: CDR1 GTSNPN, CDR2 SVGIG (reference sequence). The CDR3 runs 12 residues. This CDR3 reads CALGEGGEKLFF. The CDR3 DNA reads TGTGCCCTTGGCGAGGGTGGCGAAAAACTGTTTTTT.

V is TRBV10-2 and J is TRBJ2-1; 10 bases match TRBD2. With V trimmed by 6 bases and J by 7 bases, 12 bases remained unmatched. Germline CDR1 is WSHSY and CDR2 is SAAADI. This CDR3 is built from 16 residues. CDR3 nucleotides: TGCGCCAGCAGGAAGACTAGCGGGCAACCGGGGAATGAGCAGTTCTTC. Encoded protein: CASRKTSGQPGNEQFF.

The chain joins TRBV10-1 to TRBJ2-7; maybe TRBD2 (5 bases). The CDR3 has 15 amino acids. Germline CDR1 is WNHNN and CDR2 is SYGVQD (reference sequence). V was cut by 5 bases and J by 3 bases, with 17 bases left in between. The CDR3 sequence is CASSPLGVGIYEQYF. The CDR3, as DNA: TGCGCCAGCAGTCCTCTCGGGGTTGGGATCTACGAGCAGTACTTC.

The chain is built from TRBV15 and TRBJ2-5; D is ambiguous. Matching the DNA end better, TRBJ2-7 makes the J call doubtful. The CDR3 is 11 residues long. Germline V gene data show CDR1 as LNHNV and CDR2 as YYDKDF (reference sequence). The CDR3 loop reads CATSSRNEQYF. CDR3 DNA: TGTGCCACCAGCAGTCGAAACGAGCAGTACTTC.

This chain uses TRBV5-1 with TRBJ2-1; TRBD2 agrees at 8 bases. V shed 0 bases, J shed 2 bases, and the junction held 4 bases outside the gene matches. Looked up from germline, CDR1 is SGHRS and CDR2 is YFSETQ. CDR3 length equals 16 residues. The CDR3: CASSLGAGVTYNEQFF. DNA of the CDR3: TGCGCCAGCAGCTTGGGAGCGGGAGTCACCTACAATGAGCAGTTCTTC.

CDR3 protein: CASSSIYSGNEQFF. The CDR3 bases are TGTGCCAGCAGCTCAATTTATAGCGGCAATGAGCAGTTCTTC. J is TRBJ2-1 and V is TRBV7-8, with D perhaps matching TRBD2 (6 bases). The CDR3 extends over 14 amino acids. V shed 4 bases and J shed 6 bases, with 13 bases lying between them. Germline V gene sequence: CDR1 SGHVS, CDR2 FQNEAQ.

The J gene is TRBJ2-1, the V gene TRBV7-3, with 10 bases matching TRBD2. J gave up 6 bases and V 4 bases, and 9 bases lay outside the gene matches. CDR3 length equals 16 residues. Germline loops: CDR1 SGHTA, CDR2 FQGTGA. CDR3 protein: CASSSTSGPAGNEQFF. In nucleotides, the CDR3 is TGTGCCAGCAGCTCGACTAGCGGGCCGGCTGGCAATGAGCAGTTCTTC.

The rearrangement joins TRBV5-1 to TRBJ2-7; D gene ambiguous. There are 12 residues in the CDR3. Germline assignment: CDR1 SGHRS and CDR2 YFSETQ. V lost 1 base and J 2 bases, leaving 4 bases between the germline ends. Here the CDR3 reads CASSLSAYEQYF. Here the CDR3 DNA reads TGCGCCAGCAGCTTGTCAGCCTACGAGCAGTACTTC.

The J gene is TRBJ1-1, the V gene TRBV2; D gene ambiguous. The CDR3 has 14 residues. CDR1 is SNHLY, CDR2 FYNNEI, per germline. V shed 1 base and J shed 5 bases, with 11 bases lying between them. The CDR3 coding sequence is TGTGCCAGCAGTGAAGGGCAGGCCAGGACTGAAGCTTTCTTT. Amino acids: CASSEGQARTEAFF.

The chain links TRBV30 to TRBJ2-1, with 9 bases that match TRBD1. The germline V gene has CDR1 GTSNPN and CDR2 SVGIG (reference sequence). The ends lost 5 bases at V and 15 bases at J; junction bases unmatched: 14. The CDR3 totals 13 residues. The CDR3 is CAWLPPGQGSRFF. In nucleotides, the CDR3 is TGTGCCTGGCTTCCCCCGGGACAGGGCTCTCGGTTCTTC.

The V gene is TRBV5-4, the J gene TRBJ2-5, with 9 positions matching TRBD2. V shed 4 bases and J 2 bases; nucleotides not matched to a gene: 6. The CDR3 sequence is 15 residues long. Germline V CDR1 and CDR2: SGHNT, YYREEE (reference sequence). CDR3: CASSRGLANQETQYF. In DNA form, the CDR3 reads TGTGCCAGCAGCCGCGGACTAGCGAATCAAGAGACCCAGTACTTC.

V usage is TRBV2 and J usage is TRBJ1-2, with D perhaps TRBD1 (6 bases). Trimming shortened V by 6 bases and J by 6 bases, and 11 bases separated the two germline ends. There are 12 residues in the CDR3. Germline values: CDR1 SNHLY, CDR2 FYNNEI. The CDR3 DNA is TGTGCCAGCAGCCGACAGGCCCATGGCTACACCTTC. This translates into CASSRQAHGYTF. The full variable domain, completed using reference TRBV2 and TRBJ1-2, is EPEVTQTPSHQVTQMGQEVILRCVPISNHLYFYWYRQILGQKVEFLVSFYNNEISEKSEIFDDQFSVERPDGSNFTLKIRSTKLEDSAMYFCASSRQAHGYTFGSGTRLTVV.

CDR3 loop: CASSLGTGLAGYEQYF. CDR3 DNA: TGTGCCAGCAGCTTAGGTACAGGACTAGCGGGCTACGAGCAGTACTTC. V gene TRBV7-2 combines with J gene TRBJ2-7; 11 nucleotides align to TRBD2. The V gene's germline CDR1 is SGHTA and CDR2 FQGNSA. The CDR3 extends over 16 amino acids. J gave up 3 bases and V 1 base, and 5 bases lay outside the gene matches.

This chain links TRBV6-6 with TRBJ1-3; weak D call: TRBD1 (5 bases). Deletions cut 0 bases from V and 7 bases from J, with 7 bases between. Germline V gene data show CDR1 as MNHNY and CDR2 as SVGAGI (reference sequence). This CDR3 contains 13 residues. The CDR3 DNA reads TGTGCCAGCAGTTACTCGGGGGGGAACACCATATATTTT. Translated, it gives CASSYSGGNTIYF.

The chain employs TRBV21-1 and TRBJ2-2; the table calls TRBD1, which could not be checked here. TRBV21-1 is marked as a pseudogene. The CDR3 length is 12 residues. CDR3 nucleotides: TGTGCCACAGAAGATACGACCGGGGAGCTGTTTTTT. Protein sequence: CATEDTTGELFF.

The chain links TRBV5-1 to TRBJ2-1; D is perhaps TRBD2 (5 bases). This CDR3 contains 14 residues. V lost 0 bases and J 6 bases, leaving 10 bases between the germline ends. Per germline, CDR1 SGHRS and CDR2 YFSETQ. The CDR3 bases are TGCGCCAGCAGCTTGGTTGACCGGGGCAATGAGCAGTTCTTC. Residues: CASSLVDRGNEQFF.

The rearrangement uses TRBV5-4 and TRBJ2-1; 16 nucleotides match TRBD2. The V and J ends lost 1 base and 1 base, in that order; junction bases with no gene match: 2. The CDR3 runs to 18 residues. Germline CDR1 SGHNT, CDR2 YYREEE (reference sequence). The CDR3 region has the DNA TGTGCCAGCAGCTTGTTGGGACTAGCGGGAGGGTCCTACAATGAGCAGTTCTTC. Its protein is CASSLLGLAGGSYNEQFF.

V usage is TRBV4-1 and J usage is TRBJ2-1; a weak D match, TRBD2 (6 bases). V gave up 7 bases and J gave up 4 bases, with 17 bases separating them. CDR1 and CDR2 (germline): MGHRA, YSYEKL. This CDR3 has 15 residues. CDR3 protein: CASTPKGGGYNEQFF. In DNA form, the CDR3 reads TGCGCCAGCACCCCAAAGGGTGGAGGGTACAATGAGCAGTTCTTC.

The rearrangement uses TRBV5-1 and TRBJ2-1; 7 bases match TRBD1. The germline gives CDR1 SGHRS, CDR2 YFSETQ. CDR3 size: 18 residues. The junction had 13 bases not matched to a gene; V was cut back by 4 bases and J by 0 bases. As DNA, the CDR3 is TGCGCCAGCAGCCCACCAGAGCAGGGGGATGCCTCCTACAATGAGCAGTTCTTC. This translates into CASSPPEQGDASYNEQFF.